These 17 T cell receptor beta chains came from one sample sequenced in a study of identical twins (TCRdb year 2016). Preparation of the library involved 5' RACE. Sequencing instrument: Illumina HiSeq 2000. Through fastp at Q25 and MiXCR, TCRdb rebuilt clones from the public reads, retaining in-frame beta chains. Entries are consolidated by CDR3 protein sequence, retaining the most common genes and DNA. A total of 1.5 million or so distinct CDR3 sequences appear in this sample, roughly a third of them only once. Clones ranked in the top ten supply about 0.27% of the sample. Specimen: cord blood. Source of these receptors: a newborn girl in good health.

The V and J genes are TRBV24-1 and TRBJ2-5; 16 bases agree with TRBD2. Trimming at V came to 2 bases and at J to 5 bases, leaving 13 bases not matched to a gene. The germline V gene encodes CDR1 KGHDR and CDR2 SFDVKD. The length of the CDR3 is 20 residues. The CDR3 DNA reads TGTGCCACCAGTGATTGGCAGTCGGGACTAGCGGGAGGGCCCCGGGAGACCCAGTACTTC. This gives the protein CATSDWQSGLAGGPRETQYF.

The rearrangement joins TRBV24-1 to TRBJ2-5; D is possibly TRBD2 (6 bases). Germline V gene sequence: CDR1 KGHDR, CDR2 SFDVKD. The V gene lost 7 bases and the J gene lost 7 bases, with 12 bases spanning the gap. The CDR3 consists of 12 residues. The CDR3 coding sequence is TGTGCCACCAGCGGGAGTGGGGGGACCCAGTACTTC. Translating gives CATSGSGGTQYF.

The chain is built from TRBV29-1 and TRBJ2-1, with D possibly TRBD1 on 6 matching bases. The length of the CDR3 is 16 residues. The germline V gene has CDR1 SQVTM and CDR2 ANQGSEA. V was shortened by 4 bases and J by 2 bases, with 18 bases between the two germline ends. This CDR3 is CSVVGARGRPYNEQFF. CDR3 DNA: TGCAGCGTTGTGGGGGCGAGGGGGAGACCCTACAATGAGCAGTTCTTC.

This clonotype was observed a few times. V is TRBV6-5 and J is TRBJ2-5; TRBD2 matches at 10 bases. This CDR3 contains 18 residues. J gave up 2 bases and V 0 bases, and 9 bases lay outside the gene matches. The germline V gene has CDR1 MNHEY and CDR2 SVGAGI. The CDR3 DNA follows: TGTGCCAGCAGTTACTCAGCGGGGGGGCGGAGAATACAAGAGACCCAGTACTTC. Residues: CASSYSAGGRRIQETQYF.

This clonotype is a singleton in its sample. The rearrangement joins TRBV7-2 to TRBJ1-6; the D is unclear. Per germline, CDR1 SGHTA and CDR2 FQGNSA. V lost 0 bases and J 6 bases, leaving 12 bases between the germline ends. CDR3 length: 16 residues. CDR3 DNA sequence: TGTGCCAGCAGCTTAGCGGGCGGACTTACTAATTCACCCCTCCACTTT. Its protein product is CASSLAGGLTNSPLHF.

In this sample, this clonotype turned up a few times. V usage is TRBV20-1 and J usage is TRBJ2-3; TRBD2 agrees at 7 bases. The length of the CDR3 is 13 residues. The germline CDR1 and CDR2 sequences are DFQATT and SNEGSKA (reference sequence). The CDR3 bases are TGCAGCGCTTACTGGCGGGGGACAGATACGCAGTATTTT. Protein: CSAYWRGTDTQYF.

This chain connects TRBV19 to TRBJ2-2, with D tentatively TRBD2 (5 bases). CDR1 is LNHDA, CDR2 SQIVND, per germline (reference sequence). The CDR3 is 14 amino acids. V lost 3 bases, J lost 6 bases, and 11 bases lay in between. This CDR3 reads CASSMIEGPGELFF. The DNA for the CDR3 is TGTGCCAGTAGTATGATTGAGGGTCCCGGGGAGCTGTTTTTT.

The rearrangement links TRBV12-3 or TRBV12-4 to TRBJ2-3; unclear D gene. The V end was cut by 8 bases, the J end by 4 bases, with 16 bases between. CDR3 length: 14 residues. The CDR3 coding sequence is TGTGCCAGCGGCCACGGCCTAAGCGCAGATACGCAGTATTTT. This sequence encodes CASGHGLSADTQYF.

A word on this clonotype: The junction does not match germline at one end; this may be a read error. V is TRBV2 and J is TRBJ2-3; the D is unclear. The germline V gene has CDR1 SNHLY and CDR2 FYNNEI. The CDR3 consists of 11 residues. This chain's CDR3 is CTSSRTDTQYF. The CDR3 bases are TGTACCAGCTCCAGAACAGATACGCAGTATTTT.

This chain's CDR3 is CASSSPGLAIPEQYF. The CDR3 bases are TGTGCCAGCAGCTCTCCGGGACTAGCTATACCCGAGCAGTACTTC. V usage is TRBV7-2 and J usage is TRBJ2-7, with 9 nucleotides matching TRBD2. Germline CDR1 and CDR2: SGHTA and FQGNSA. The CDR3 has 15 residues. The V segment lost 4 bases and the J segment 6 bases; nucleotides outside the gene matches: 10.

This chain joins TRBV2 and TRBJ2-1, with D possibly being TRBD2 (6 bases). Germline V gives CDR1 SNHLY, CDR2 FYNNEI. The CDR3 length is 13 residues. The V and J ends lost 7 bases and 4 bases respectively, with 11 bases between them. CDR3 residues: CASKPGDYNEQFF. CDR3 sequence (DNA): TGTGCCAGCAAACCGGGGGATTACAATGAGCAGTTCTTC.

A few counts support this clonotype. V usage is TRBV20-1 and J usage is TRBJ1-1, with 7 bases identical to TRBD1. The CDR3 contains 12 residues. Germline V gene lookup returns CDR1 DFQATT and CDR2 SNEGSKA (reference sequence). V gave up 6 bases and J gave up 5 bases; unmatched junction bases: 6. The CDR3: CSAHRGGTEAFF. In DNA form, the CDR3 reads TGCAGTGCCCACAGGGGCGGGACTGAAGCTTTCTTT.

This chain uses TRBV28 with TRBJ2-5, with a weak D call TRBD2 (5 bases). The end of the DNA fits TRBJ2-7 better, so the J call may be wrong. Germline values: CDR1 MDHEN, CDR2 SYDVKM. The CDR3 spans 17 residues. CDR3 nucleotide sequence: TGTGCCAGCAGTTTCTATATGGGAAGCGGCTCTAGCTACGAGCAGTACTTC. It is translated as CASSFYMGSGSSYEQYF.

This clonotype has at least ten counts. The chain has TRBV12-3 or TRBV12-4 and TRBJ2-3, with 12 bases aligning to TRBD2. This CDR3 comprises 22 residues. With 5 bases clipped from V and 0 bases from J, the junction kept 21 bases outside the gene matches. The CDR3 coding sequence is TGTGCCAGCAGTCCCTTCGGACGGGGACTAGCGGGCCTACTTTCTAGCACAGATACGCAGTATTTT. As protein: CASSPFGRGLAGLLSSTDTQYF.

The table lists this clonotype with a few counts. The gene calls are TRBV6-6 and TRBJ2-5; D is possibly TRBD1 or TRBD2 (7 bases each). The V end lost 4 bases, the J end lost 2 bases, and 14 bases lay between the germline ends. CDR1 is MNHNY and CDR2 is SVGAGI in the germline V gene (reference sequence). The CDR3 covers 15 residues. In nucleotides, the CDR3 is TGTGCCAGCAGTTGGGGGGGACAGTCTCAAGAGACCCAGTACTTC. Its protein is CASSWGGQSQETQYF.

This clonotype was counted between two and nine times. The gene calls are TRBV20-1 and TRBJ1-1; TRBD1 matches 7 bases. CDR3 size: 16 residues. Germline V lookup: CDR1 DFQATT, CDR2 SNEGSKA (reference sequence). V was pared by 4 bases and J by 0 bases, with 11 bases of the junction left unmatched. The DNA of the CDR3 is TGCAGTGCTAACACAGGGGCGTGGATTATGAACACTGAAGCTTTCTTT. Amino acids: CSANTGAWIMNTEAFF.

This clonotype was seen only a few times. The CDR3 DNA reads as TGTGCCAGCTCAATCGGACTAGCGGGAATCTCCTACAATGAGCAGTACTTC. Amino acids: CASSIGLAGISYNEQYF. The chain is built from TRBV18 and TRBJ2-1; 12 bases align to TRBD2. The J call may be faulty, since TRBJ2-7 better matches the DNA end. Germline values: CDR1 KGHSH, CDR2 LQKENI. The CDR3 covers 17 residues.